Presented here are 10 T cell receptor beta chains from one specimen sequenced in a study of beta chain features in type 1 diabetes. Expressed TCRB transcripts were sequenced after all isolated RNA was converted to cDNA. Produced via immunoSEQ multiplex PCR; TCRdb's table is partial and in-frame only. The sample yields around 350,000 clones, over 9.5% seen once. The specimen was naive CD4+ T cells from blood. The receptors were sampled from a man between 18 and 35 years old in good health.

The V gene is TRBV9, the J gene TRBJ2-3, with a tentative D call TRBD1 (5 bases). The V gene's germline CDR1 is SGDLS and CDR2 YYNGEE. V dropped 7 bases and J dropped 2 bases, with 11 bases sitting between them. The CDR3 has 13 amino acids. CDR3 region: CASGARPTDTQYF. Here the CDR3 DNA reads TGTGCCAGCGGGGCCCGTCCCACAGATACGCAGTATTTT. Complete variable domain (other parts from reference TRBV9 and TRBJ2-3): DSGVTQTPKHLITATGQRVTLRCSPRSGDLSVYWYQQSLDQGLQFLIQYYNGEERAKGNILERFSAQQFPDLHSELNLSSLELGDSALYFCASGARPTDTQYFGPGTRLTVL.

This clone was found a few times. The V and J genes are TRBV5-1 and TRBJ2-3; D may be TRBD1 (5 bases). From germline, CDR1 is SGHRS and CDR2 YFSETQ. V dropped 4 bases and J dropped 2 bases, with 11 bases sitting between them. The CDR3 length is 14 residues. In DNA, the CDR3 is TGCGCCAGCAGCGACAGTGTGAACACAGATACGCAGTATTTT. Its protein product is CASSDSVNTDTQYF.

J is TRBJ2-3 and V is TRBV7-3, with TRBD2 matching over 9 bases. This CDR3 has 15 residues. The V gene's germline CDR1 is SGHTA and CDR2 FQGTGA. V lost 5 bases and J lost 0; bases outside the gene matches: 3. CDR3 amino acids: CASSRLAGSTDTQYF. DNA of the CDR3: TGTGCCAGCAGCCGGCTAGCGGGGAGCACAGATACGCAGTATTTT.

V and J are TRBV28 and TRBJ2-1, with D maybe TRBD1 (6 bases). This CDR3 contains 14 residues. V was clipped by 6 bases and J by 5 bases, with 14 bases between them. Germline V gives CDR1 MDHEN, CDR2 SYDVKM. The CDR3 region is CASSRDTGNNEQFF. The CDR3 nucleotides read TGTGCCAGCAGCCGGGACACCGGCAACAATGAGCAGTTCTTC.

The chain uses TRBV15 and TRBJ2-5; 9 bases agree with TRBD1. CDR1 is LNHNV, CDR2 YYDKDF, per germline (reference sequence). The CDR3 spans 15 residues. Trimming took 3 bases from V and 5 from J; bases not matched to a gene: 7. The CDR3 DNA is TGTGCCACCAGCAGGGGATGGGACAGGGAGGAGACCCAGTACTTC. This encodes CATSRGWDREETQYF.

This clone was counted between two and nine times. This rearrangement joins TRBV28 to TRBJ1-2; possibly TRBD1 for D (6 bases). The germline V and J ends were trimmed by 6 bases and 3 bases, with 14 bases remaining between them. The CDR3 spans 14 residues. The germline gives CDR1 MDHEN, CDR2 SYDVKM. The CDR3 region has the DNA TGTGCCAGCAGCTTACTCAGGGGCCACTATGGCTACACCTTC. This gives the protein CASSLLRGHYGYTF.

In its sample, this clone was seen a few times. The chain uses TRBV5-4 and TRBJ2-1; TRBD2 aligns across 10 bases. V was pared by 2 bases and J by 0 bases, with 8 bases of the junction left unmatched. The CDR3 runs 18 residues. Germline CDR1 and CDR2: SGHNT and YYREEE (reference sequence). This CDR3 reads CASSFGAGGLLSYNEQFF. CDR3 coding DNA: TGTGCCAGCAGCTTTGGAGCGGGAGGGTTACTCTCCTACAATGAGCAGTTCTTC. The complete variable domain, with remaining parts taken from reference TRBV5-4 and TRBJ2-1, reads ETGVTQSPTHLIKTRGQQVTLRCSSQSGHNTVSWYQQALGQGPQFIFQYYREEENGRGNFPPRFSGLQFPNYSSELNVNALELDDSALYLCASSFGAGGLLSYNEQFFGPGTRLTVL.

V gene TRBV18 combines with J gene TRBJ2-7; 8 bases match TRBD2. The CDR3 has 14 residues. The J segment lost 6 bases and the V segment lost 1 base, leaving 5 bases of the junction unmatched. Looked up from germline, CDR1 is KGHSH and CDR2 is LQKENI. The CDR3, as DNA: TGTGCCAGCTCACCACAAGCGGGGGACCCCGAGCAGTACTTC. The encoded protein is CASSPQAGDPEQYF.

This clone has just a few counts. The rearrangement joins TRBV6-1 to TRBJ2-7; perhaps TRBD1 as D (6 bases). Trimming took off 4 bases at V and 4 bases at J, with 20 bases between the two ends. Germline V gene sequence: CDR1 MNHNS, CDR2 SASEGT. The CDR3 spans 16 residues. CDR3 DNA: TGTGCCAGCAGTGTCCACGGGACACCCCCCCGATACGAGCAGTACTTC. This translates into CASSVHGTPPRYEQYF.

The chain links TRBV27 to TRBJ2-7, with 8 bases that match TRBD2. The CDR3 is 15 amino acids. From germline, CDR1 is MNHEY and CDR2 SMNVEV (reference sequence). The ends lost 6 bases at V and 0 bases at J; junction bases unmatched: 7. CDR3 bases: TGTGCCAGCAGAACCGGGGGGGGTCCCTCCTACGAGCAGTACTTC. Translating gives CASRTGGGPSYEQYF.